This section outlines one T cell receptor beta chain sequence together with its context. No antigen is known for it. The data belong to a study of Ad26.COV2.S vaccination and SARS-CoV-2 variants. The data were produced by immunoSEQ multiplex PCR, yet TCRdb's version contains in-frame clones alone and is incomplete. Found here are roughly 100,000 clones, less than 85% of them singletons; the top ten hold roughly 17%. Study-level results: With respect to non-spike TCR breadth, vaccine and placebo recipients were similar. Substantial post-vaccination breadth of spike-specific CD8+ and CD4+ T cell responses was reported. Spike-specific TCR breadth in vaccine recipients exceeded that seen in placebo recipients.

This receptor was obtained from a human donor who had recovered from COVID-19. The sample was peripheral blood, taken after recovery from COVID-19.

CDR3: CSAWDRSYTF. Written as DNA, the CDR3 is TGCAGTGCGTGGGACAGGAGTTACACCTTC. The J gene is TRBJ1-2, the V gene TRBV20-1; 8 positions agree with TRBD1. The ends lost 6 bases at V and 11 bases at J; junction bases unmatched: 5. CDR3 length: 10 residues. Germline V gene data show CDR1 as DFQATT and CDR2 as SNEGSKA (reference sequence).